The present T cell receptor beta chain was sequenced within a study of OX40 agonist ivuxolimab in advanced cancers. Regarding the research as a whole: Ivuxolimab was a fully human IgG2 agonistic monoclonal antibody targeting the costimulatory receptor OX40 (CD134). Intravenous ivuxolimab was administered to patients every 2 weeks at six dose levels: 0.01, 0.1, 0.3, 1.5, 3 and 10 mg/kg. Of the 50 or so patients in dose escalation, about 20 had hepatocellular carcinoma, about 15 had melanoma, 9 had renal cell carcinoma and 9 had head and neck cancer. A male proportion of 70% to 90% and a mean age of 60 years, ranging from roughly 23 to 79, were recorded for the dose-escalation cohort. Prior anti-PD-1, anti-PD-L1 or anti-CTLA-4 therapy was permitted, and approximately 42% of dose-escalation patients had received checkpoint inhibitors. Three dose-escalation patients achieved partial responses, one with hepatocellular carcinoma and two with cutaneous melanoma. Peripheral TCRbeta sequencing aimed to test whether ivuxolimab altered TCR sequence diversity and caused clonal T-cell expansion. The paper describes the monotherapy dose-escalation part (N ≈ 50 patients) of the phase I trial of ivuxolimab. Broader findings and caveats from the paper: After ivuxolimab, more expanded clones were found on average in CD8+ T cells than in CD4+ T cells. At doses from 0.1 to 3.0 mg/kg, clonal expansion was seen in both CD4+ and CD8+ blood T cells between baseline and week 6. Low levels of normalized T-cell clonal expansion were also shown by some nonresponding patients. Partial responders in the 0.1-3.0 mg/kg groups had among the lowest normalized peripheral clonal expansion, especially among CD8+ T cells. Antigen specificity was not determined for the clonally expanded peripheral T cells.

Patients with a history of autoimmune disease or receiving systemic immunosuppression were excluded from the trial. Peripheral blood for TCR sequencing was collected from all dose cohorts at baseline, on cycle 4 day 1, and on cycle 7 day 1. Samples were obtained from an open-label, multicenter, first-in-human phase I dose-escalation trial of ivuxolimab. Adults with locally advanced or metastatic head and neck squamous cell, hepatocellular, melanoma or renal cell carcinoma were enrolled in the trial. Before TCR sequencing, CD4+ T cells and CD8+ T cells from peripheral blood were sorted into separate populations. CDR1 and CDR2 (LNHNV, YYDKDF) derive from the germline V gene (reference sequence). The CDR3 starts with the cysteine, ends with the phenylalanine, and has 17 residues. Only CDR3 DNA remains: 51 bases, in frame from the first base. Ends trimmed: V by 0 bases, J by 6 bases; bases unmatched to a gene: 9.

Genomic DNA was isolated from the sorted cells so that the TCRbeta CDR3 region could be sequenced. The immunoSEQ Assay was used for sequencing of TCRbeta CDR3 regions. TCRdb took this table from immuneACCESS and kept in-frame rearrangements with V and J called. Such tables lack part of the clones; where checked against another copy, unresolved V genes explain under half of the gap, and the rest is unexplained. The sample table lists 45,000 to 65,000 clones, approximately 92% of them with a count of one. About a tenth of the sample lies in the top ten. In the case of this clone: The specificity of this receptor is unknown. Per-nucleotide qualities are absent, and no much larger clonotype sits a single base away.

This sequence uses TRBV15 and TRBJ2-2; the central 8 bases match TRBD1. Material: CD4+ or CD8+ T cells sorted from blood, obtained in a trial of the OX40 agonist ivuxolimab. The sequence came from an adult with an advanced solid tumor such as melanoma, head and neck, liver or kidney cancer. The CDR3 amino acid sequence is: CATSRDMRTGMSGELFF. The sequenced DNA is TGTGCCACCAGCAGAGATATGAGGACAGGGATGTCCGGGGAGCTGTTTTTT.